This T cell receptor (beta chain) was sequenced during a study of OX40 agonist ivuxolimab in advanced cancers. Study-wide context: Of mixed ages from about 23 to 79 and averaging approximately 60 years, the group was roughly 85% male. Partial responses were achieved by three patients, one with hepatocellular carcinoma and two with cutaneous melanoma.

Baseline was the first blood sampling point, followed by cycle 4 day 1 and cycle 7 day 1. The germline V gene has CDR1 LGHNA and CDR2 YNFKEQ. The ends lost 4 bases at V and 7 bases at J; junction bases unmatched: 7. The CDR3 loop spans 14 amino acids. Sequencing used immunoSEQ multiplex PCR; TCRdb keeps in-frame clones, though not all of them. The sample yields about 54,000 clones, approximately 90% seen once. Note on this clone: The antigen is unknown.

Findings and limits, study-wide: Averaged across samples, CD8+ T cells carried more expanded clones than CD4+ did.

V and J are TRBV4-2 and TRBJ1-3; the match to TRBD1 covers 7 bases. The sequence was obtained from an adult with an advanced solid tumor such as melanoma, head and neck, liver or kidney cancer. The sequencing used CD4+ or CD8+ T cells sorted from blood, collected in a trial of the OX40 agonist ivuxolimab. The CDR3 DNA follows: TGTGCCAGCAGCCTCCCAGGGGGGGGTAACACCATATATTTT. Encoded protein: CASSLPGGGNTIYF.